This T cell receptor beta chain derives from a study of blood T cell repertoires in COVID-19. Overall study: Sites across the United States, Italy and Spain contributed samples from acute and convalescent COVID-19. Sample material is recorded as cDNA or gDNA derived from T cells, B-cell-depleted T cells, or PBMCs.

Cohort 3 donors counted as recovered after two negative PCRs, clearance, or resolved symptoms. V lost 5 bases, J lost 7 bases, and 7 bases stayed unmatched. CDR1 and CDR2 from the germline V gene are SGHNT and YENEEA. The CDR3 runs to 14 residues. Measured with immunoSEQ multiplex PCR; TCRdb has only the in-frame clones, and not every one. The table lists 150,000 to 200,000 clones, 70% to 90% of them singletons. The V gene is TRBV11-3, the J gene TRBJ2-1; 8 nucleotides match TRBD1. Sample: PBMCs or T cells enriched from blood (not recorded which). This receptor was obtained from a middle-aged man who had recovered from COVID-19. The CDR3 spells CASSADRGGNEQFF. The CDR3 nucleotides read TGTGCCAGCAGCGCCGACAGGGGCGGGAATGAGCAGTTCTTC.